The 30 T cell receptor beta chains listed next were all sequenced from one sample in a study of cytomegalovirus exposure and HLA in healthy donors. PCR was performed using 60 Vbeta and 13 Jbeta primers. Assay used: immunoSEQ multiplex PCR; TCRdb lists only in-frame clones, some missing. The sample holds about 120,000 clones; approximately 74% are singletons and the top ten take 4%. The sequenced sample consisted of PBMCs. These TCRs come from a middle-aged man in good health and CMV-seropositive.

This chain joins TRBV7-2 and TRBJ2-5; TRBD2 aligns across 8 bases. The CDR3 covers 14 residues. CDR1 and CDR2 (germline): SGHTA, FQGNSA. With 3 bases clipped from V and 5 bases from J, the junction kept 5 bases outside the gene matches. The CDR3 DNA reads TGTGCCAGCAGCTTCTTTAGCGGGACCGAGACCCAGTACTTC. Protein sequence: CASSFFSGTETQYF.

This clone was seen only once. V is TRBV2 and J is TRBJ2-1, with 11 bases aligning to TRBD2. Germline V gives CDR1 SNHLY, CDR2 FYNNEI. This CDR3 region has 15 residues. With 6 bases clipped from V and 4 bases from J, the junction kept 5 bases outside the gene matches. The CDR3 reads CASRIAGGIYNEQFF. The CDR3 nucleotides are TGTGCCAGCAGAATAGCGGGAGGGATTTACAATGAGCAGTTCTTC.

The chain combines TRBV19 with TRBJ1-2; no clear D. Germline CDR1 reads LNHDA; CDR2 reads SQIVND (reference sequence). This CDR3 spans 13 amino acids. V lost 1 base and J 7 bases, leaving 10 bases between the germline ends. DNA of the CDR3: TGTGCCAGTAGTATAGGAGGGAAAGGTGGCTACACCTTC. This encodes CASSIGGKGGYTF. Variable domain in full (rest from reference TRBV19 and TRBJ1-2): DGGITQSPKYLFRKEGQNVTLSCEQNLNHDAMYWYRQDPGQGLRLIYYSQIVNDFQKGDIAEGYSVSREKKESFPLTVTSAQKNPTAFYLCASSIGGKGGYTFGSGTRLTVV.

This chain uses TRBV5-4 with TRBJ1-1; 9 bases align to TRBD1. The CDR3 has 14 amino acids. With V trimmed by 4 bases and J by 4 bases, 5 bases remained unmatched. The germline gives CDR1 SGHNT, CDR2 YYREEE (reference sequence). For the CDR3, the DNA is TGTGCCAGCAGCCCTGGGACAGGGCCCACTGAAGCTTTCTTT. Its translation is CASSPGTGPTEAFF.

This clone was counted once. The chain couples TRBV7-9 to TRBJ2-1; D might be TRBD2 (5 bases). The CDR3 has 14 amino acids. Trimming left V 0 bases short and J 15 bases short, with 18 bases between. CDR1 SEHNR and CDR2 FQNEAQ come from the germline V gene (reference sequence). The CDR3 nucleotides are TGTGCCAGCAGCTTAGCCCTAGCAGGCTCCCATCTGTTCTTC. It yields the protein CASSLALAGSHLFF.

The chain uses TRBV14 and TRBJ2-7; 10 bases agree with TRBD1. This CDR3 is 13 amino acids long. Looked up from germline, CDR1 is SGHDN and CDR2 is FVKESK. The V gene end was trimmed by 3 bases and the J gene end by 6 bases; junction bases not matched to a gene: 2. The DNA for the CDR3 is TGTGCCAGCAGCCATGGGACAGGGGTCGAGCAGTACTTC. This encodes CASSHGTGVEQYF.

The chain is built from TRBV6-5 and TRBJ2-7, with a possible D match to TRBD2 (5 bases). The V end lost 6 bases, the J end lost 4 bases, and 16 bases lay between the germline ends. This CDR3 spans 14 amino acids. The germline V gene has CDR1 MNHEY and CDR2 SVGAGI. The CDR3 sequence: CASSLQDGIYEQYF. CDR3 nucleotide sequence: TGTGCCAGCAGCCTTCAGGACGGGATTTACGAGCAGTACTTC.

V usage is TRBV5-1 and J usage is TRBJ2-5; 8 bases line up with TRBD2. The CDR3 spans 18 residues. CDR1 and CDR2 (germline): SGHRS, YFSETQ. The V and J ends lost 4 bases and 0 bases, in that order; junction bases with no gene match: 14. Here the CDR3 DNA reads TGCGCCAGCAGCCAAGGGGTAGCGGGGCGTCGGTACCAAGAGACCCAGTACTTC. Its translation: CASSQGVAGRRYQETQYF.

The chain carries TRBV6-6 and TRBJ1-4, with 7 bases lining up with TRBD1. Trimming at V came to 6 bases and at J to 2 bases, leaving 3 bases not matched to a gene. This CDR3 spans 14 amino acids. Germline values: CDR1 MNHNY, CDR2 SVGAGI (reference sequence). The CDR3 protein is CASRDRVTNEKLFF. The CDR3 DNA follows: TGTGCCAGCAGAGACAGGGTGACTAATGAAAAACTGTTTTTT.

V usage is TRBV19 and J usage is TRBJ1-3, with 9 positions matching TRBD1. Germline-derived CDR1 and CDR2 are LNHDA and SQIVND (reference sequence). The CDR3 extends over 16 amino acids. V shed 7 bases, J shed 2 bases, and the junction held 9 bases outside the gene matches. CDR3 DNA: TGTGCCAGTACCCCGGGACAGGGTATACCTGGAAACACCATATATTTT. Protein sequence: CASTPGQGIPGNTIYF.

The chain is built from TRBV5-5 and TRBJ2-1, with TRBD2 matching 8 bases. Germline V gives CDR1 SGHKS, CDR2 YYEKEE (reference sequence). V dropped 0 bases and J dropped 5; count of bases not matched to a gene: 7. This CDR3 has 16 residues. The CDR3 sequence is CASSLEPGGDHNEQFF. Here the CDR3 DNA reads TGTGCCAGCAGCTTGGAGCCGGGAGGGGACCACAATGAGCAGTTCTTC.

The chain combines TRBV2 with TRBJ1-6, with TRBD1 matching over 7 bases. The J segment lost 6 bases and the V segment lost 6 bases, leaving 8 bases of the junction unmatched. The CDR3 consists of 15 residues. Germline CDR1 and CDR2: SNHLY and FYNNEI. The CDR3 DNA reads TGTGCCAGCAGCCTAGACAGGGACTTTAATTCACCCCTCCACTTT. The encoded protein is CASSLDRDFNSPLHF.

V usage is TRBV30 and J usage is TRBJ1-6, with 8 bases aligning to TRBD1. Germline V gene lookup returns CDR1 GTSNPN and CDR2 SVGIG (reference sequence). The CDR3 sequence is 15 residues long. J gave up 7 bases and V 5 bases, and 10 bases lay outside the gene matches. The CDR3 sequence: CAWADTDRENSPLHF. The CDR3 bases are TGTGCCTGGGCGGACACGGACAGGGAGAATTCACCCCTCCACTTT.

This chain uses TRBV7-9 with TRBJ2-7, with 7 bases identical to TRBD1. Germline lookup yields CDR1 SEHNR and CDR2 FQNEAQ (reference sequence). The V segment lost 2 bases and the J segment 7 bases; nucleotides outside the gene matches: 8. The CDR3 sequence is 14 residues long. The CDR3 reads CASSLSAGGGEQYF. The DNA of the CDR3 is TGTGCCAGCAGCTTATCTGCAGGGGGTGGAGAGCAGTACTTC.

This clone was observed a few times. The rearrangement uses TRBV11-2 and TRBJ1-5, with D possibly matching TRBD1 (6 bases). CDR1 is SGHAT and CDR2 is FQNNGV in the germline V gene. V gave up 5 bases and J gave up 0 bases, with 11 bases separating them. CDR3 length equals 15 residues. The CDR3 DNA follows: TGTGCCAGCAGCCCAGGACAGAATAGCAATCAGCCCCAGCATTTT. Translating gives CASSPGQNSNQPQHF.

The chain's CDR3 is CASSPGTGGSYEQYF. The CDR3 region has the DNA TGTGCCAGTAGTCCAGGGACAGGAGGCTCCTACGAGCAGTACTTC. This sequence joins TRBV19 and TRBJ2-7, with 8 bases fitting TRBD1. V lost 5 bases and J lost 0; bases outside the gene matches: 6. CDR1 and CDR2 from the germline V gene are LNHDA and SQIVND (reference sequence). The CDR3 is 15 residues long.

This clone was found once. The chain has TRBV12-5 and TRBJ2-6; maybe TRBD2 (5 bases). Trimming shortened V by 8 bases and J by 4 bases, and 9 bases separated the two germline ends. This CDR3 is 13 amino acids long. Germline assignment: CDR1 LGHNT and CDR2 FRNRAP. CDR3 bases: TGTGCTAGTTGTGAGGGCGGGGCCAACGTCCTGACTTTC. Its translation is CASCEGGANVLTF.

This chain uses TRBV19 with TRBJ1-1, with D maybe TRBD1 (6 bases). Trimming pared 5 bases from V and 0 bases from J, leaving 13 bases between. Germline loops: CDR1 LNHDA, CDR2 SQIVND (reference sequence). The CDR3 extends over 15 amino acids. In DNA form, the CDR3 reads TGTGCCAGTAGTGCACAGGGTTCAATGAACACTGAAGCTTTCTTT. The encoded protein is CASSAQGSMNTEAFF.

This CDR3 is CASSSDSLNTEAFF. The CDR3 bases are TGCGCCAGCAGCTCAGACAGTTTGAACACTGAAGCTTTCTTT. J is TRBJ1-1 and V is TRBV5-1, with D possibly being TRBD1 (5 bases). V lost 3 bases to trimming and J lost 0 bases, with 9 bases between them. This CDR3 is 14 amino acids long. The germline CDR1 and CDR2 sequences are SGHRS and YFSETQ.

J is TRBJ2-2 and V is TRBV9; 7 bases are a match to TRBD2. Germline loops: CDR1 SGDLS, CDR2 YYNGEE. After removal of 2 bases from V and 0 bases from J, the junction contained 4 bases not matched to a gene. The CDR3 covers 16 residues. DNA of the CDR3: TGTGCCAGCAGCGTGTACGGACTAGCGAACACCGGGGAGCTGTTTTTT. The encoded protein is CASSVYGLANTGELFF.

The chain carries TRBV27 and TRBJ2-3; 8 bases line up with TRBD1. The CDR3 loop spans 16 amino acids. V gave up 4 bases and J gave up 0 bases; unmatched junction bases: 6. CDR1 is MNHEY and CDR2 is SMNVEV in the germline V gene (reference sequence). This CDR3 reads CASSSPGGPSTDTQYF. The CDR3 nucleotides read TGTGCCAGCAGTTCGCCAGGGGGCCCTAGCACAGATACGCAGTATTTT.

The J gene is TRBJ1-4, the V gene TRBV19; a weak D match, TRBD1 (6 bases). This CDR3 has 16 residues. Trimming left V 5 bases short and J 8 bases short, with 21 bases between. CDR1 is LNHDA, CDR2 SQIVND, per germline (reference sequence). The CDR3 nucleotides read TGTGCCAGTAGTCACCTACGGGACACAGGGCAGGAAAAACTGTTTTTT. This translates into CASSHLRDTGQEKLFF.

The gene calls are TRBV11-3 and TRBJ2-2; 9 nucleotides align to TRBD2. CDR1 and CDR2 from the germline V gene are SGHNT and YENEEA. The length of the CDR3 is 16 residues. The V segment lost 1 base and the J segment 7 bases; nucleotides outside the gene matches: 7. The CDR3 loop reads CASSLVSSGIGGELFF. The DNA of the CDR3 is TGTGCCAGCAGCTTAGTATCTAGCGGGATTGGCGGGGAGCTGTTTTTT.

In DNA, the CDR3 is TGTGCCAGTAGTATTATGGCCCCGAATGAAAAACTGTTTTTT. Translated, it gives CASSIMAPNEKLFF. The chain joins TRBV19 to TRBJ1-4; D is undetermined. Germline V gene data show CDR1 as LNHDA and CDR2 as SQIVND (reference sequence). There are 14 residues in the CDR3. Trimming stripped 3 bases from V and 5 bases from J, with 10 bases between.

V gene TRBV7-9 combines with J gene TRBJ2-7; D is ambiguous. With 2 bases removed from V and 3 bases from J, the gap between germline ends came to 5 bases. Germline CDR1 reads SEHNR; CDR2 reads FQNEAQ (reference sequence). The CDR3 totals 12 residues. The CDR3: CASSLNNYEQYF. As DNA, the CDR3 is TGTGCCAGCAGCTTAAATAACTACGAGCAGTACTTC.

The chain uses TRBV11-2 and TRBJ2-4; 12 nucleotides agree with TRBD2. In germline, CDR1 is SGHAT, CDR2 FQNNGV. Trimming took 7 bases from V and 3 from J; bases not matched to a gene: 10. CDR3 length: 17 amino acids. In nucleotides, the CDR3 is TGTGCCAGCACCGAAGGCGGACTAGCGGGATTCAAAAACATTCAGTACTTC. It translates to CASTEGGLAGFKNIQYF.

The chain recombines TRBV2 with TRBJ1-1, with TRBD1 as a possible D gene (5 bases). Germline V gene sequence: CDR1 SNHLY, CDR2 FYNNEI. Between the trimmed V and J ends, which lost 3 bases and 5 bases, there was a span of 13 bases. This CDR3 is 14 amino acids long. In DNA form, the CDR3 reads TGTGCCAGCAGTGATTCCCCAGGGTATACTGAAGCTTTCTTT. This codes for CASSDSPGYTEAFF. Together with reference TRBV2 and TRBJ1-1, the CDR3 gives the full variable domain: EPEVTQTPSHQVTQMGQEVILRCVPISNHLYFYWYRQILGQKVEFLVSFYNNEISEKSEIFDDQFSVERPDGSNFTLKIRSTKLEDSAMYFCASSDSPGYTEAFFGQGTRLTVV.

V and J are TRBV6-6 and TRBJ1-1; 9 nucleotides agree with TRBD1. Germline V gene data show CDR1 as MNHNY and CDR2 as SVGAGI (reference sequence). Germline trimming cut 5 bases from V and 7 bases from J; bases unmatched to any gene: 8. This CDR3 has 14 amino acids. The CDR3 nucleotides read TGTGCCAGCAGTCTGGATGGGGGACAGGGTGAAGCTTTCTTT. Protein: CASSLDGGQGEAFF.

The gene calls are TRBV6-1 and TRBJ2-1; D perhaps matches TRBD1 (5 bases). The germline CDR1 and CDR2 sequences are MNHNS and SASEGT. V was clipped by 0 bases and J by 11 bases, with 14 bases between them. The length of the CDR3 is 14 residues. The CDR3 sequence is CASSEALQGRKQFF. The CDR3 DNA sequence: TGTGCCAGCAGTGAAGCGCTTCAGGGCAGAAAGCAGTTCTTC.

This rearrangement joins TRBV5-6 to TRBJ1-5; 8 positions match TRBD1. Germline values: CDR1 SGHDT, CDR2 YYEEEE. The CDR3 is 14 amino acids. The ends lost 3 bases at V and 5 bases at J; junction bases unmatched: 4. The CDR3 DNA reads as TGTGCCAGCAGCTGGACAGGGTTCGATCAGCCCCAGCATTTT. Protein sequence: CASSWTGFDQPQHF.